Presented here are 16 T cell receptor beta chains from one specimen sequenced in a study of cytotoxic CD8 clonotypes in ibrutinib-treated CLL. Libraries were prepared by immunoSEQ multiplex PCR; TCRdb keeps only in-frame clonotypes and omits some of them. The sample holds 200,000 to 250,000 clones, 70% seen once. This material consisted of PBMCs, taken after 12 months of ibrutinib treatment. The receptors here all came from a human donor with chronic lymphocytic leukemia.

The chain combines TRBV18 with TRBJ1-3, with 11 bases lining up with TRBD1. In germline, CDR1 is KGHSH, CDR2 LQKENI. The CDR3 is 16 amino acids. V lost 4 bases to trimming and J lost 4 bases; unmatched junction nucleotides: 6. The CDR3 reads CASSQGQGAIGNTIYF. In DNA form, the CDR3 reads TGTGCCAGCTCACAAGGACAGGGGGCAATCGGAAACACCATATATTTT.

This clone has only one observation. The chain couples TRBV6-1 to TRBJ1-5, with D perhaps TRBD1 (6 bases). The V and J ends lost 7 bases and 7 bases respectively, with 11 bases between them. Germline V gives CDR1 MNHNS, CDR2 SASEGT. This CDR3 has 12 residues. CDR3 nucleotide sequence: TGTGCCAGCAAGTCACAGGGACAGCCCCAGCATTTT. It is translated as CASKSQGQPQHF.

In its sample, this clone was seen a few times. This chain joins TRBV30 and TRBJ1-2, with TRBD1 matching 9 bases. Germline V CDR1 and CDR2: GTSNPN, SVGIG (reference sequence). This CDR3 spans 13 amino acids. The V segment lost 7 bases and the J segment 4 bases; nucleotides outside the gene matches: 7. The CDR3 reads CASQGQGLYGYTF. The DNA of the CDR3 is TGTGCCTCCCAGGGACAGGGTCTCTATGGCTACACCTTC.

For this clone: Other DNA sequences in this sample translate to the same CDR3. This rearrangement joins TRBV2 to TRBJ1-2; TRBD1 is a possible D gene (6 bases). Trimming left V 8 bases short and J 8 bases short, with 15 bases between. Germline assignment: CDR1 SNHLY and CDR2 FYNNEI. The CDR3 has 12 amino acids. CDR3 loop: CASQVRGWGYTF. In DNA, the CDR3 is TGTGCCAGCCAAGTGAGGGGGTGGGGCTACACCTTC.

The genes are TRBV20-1 and TRBJ1-1; tentative D call: TRBD1 (5 bases). CDR1 and CDR2 (germline): DFQATT, SNEGSKA (reference sequence). This CDR3 has 11 amino acids. V dropped 5 bases and J dropped 7 bases, with 11 bases sitting between them. The CDR3 here is CSAAGFDEAFF. CDR3 nucleotide sequence: TGCAGTGCTGCAGGGTTCGATGAAGCTTTCTTT.

The J gene is TRBJ2-3, the V gene TRBV30, with 11 bases matching TRBD2. The trim removed 1 base at V and 1 base at J, leaving 7 bases unmatched. Per germline, CDR1 GTSNPN and CDR2 SVGIG (reference sequence). This CDR3 is built from 17 residues. CDR3 nucleotide sequence: TGTGCCTGGAGTGGCGCTAGCGGGGGGCCACGCACAGATACGCAGTATTTT. This encodes CAWSGASGGPRTDTQYF. Based on the CDR3 plus reference TRBV30 and TRBJ2-3, the full variable domain is SQTIHQWPATLVQPVGSPLSLECTVEGTSNPNLYWYRQAAGRGLQLLFYSVGIGQISSEVPQNLSASRPQDRQFILSSKKLLLSDSGFYLCAWSGASGGPRTDTQYFGPGTRLTVL.

This rearrangement joins TRBV9 to TRBJ2-5; TRBD2 agrees at 15 bases. V was clipped by 3 bases and J by 5 bases; unmatched bases: 8. The CDR3 has 17 residues. Germline V gives CDR1 SGDLS, CDR2 YYNGEE. The CDR3 DNA reads TGTGCCAGCAGCGGACGGACTAGCGGGAGGGCTCTGGAGACCCAGTACTTC. This gives the protein CASSGRTSGRALETQYF.

This clone was seen a few times. The chain recombines TRBV4-1 with TRBJ1-3; tentative D call: TRBD1 (5 bases). The CDR3 has 16 amino acids. Between the trimmed V and J ends, which lost 0 bases and 2 bases, there was a span of 11 bases. Per the germline V gene, CDR1 is MGHRA and CDR2 is YSYEKL. The CDR3 region is CASSQDLGGTGNTIYF. DNA for the CDR3: TGCGCCAGCAGCCAAGATTTGGGGGGAACTGGAAACACCATATATTTT.

The chain couples TRBV29-1 to TRBJ2-1; no definite D call. The CDR3 is 12 amino acids. Germline assignment: CDR1 SQVTM and CDR2 ANQGSEA. The V end was cut by 2 bases, the J end by 8 bases, with 10 bases between. Here the CDR3 reads CSVEYYGDEQFF. The CDR3, as DNA: TGCAGCGTTGAATATTACGGCGATGAGCAGTTCTTC.

The chain is built from TRBV6-1 and TRBJ2-7; D is possibly TRBD2 (5 bases). The germline V and J ends were trimmed by 8 bases and 3 bases, with 17 bases remaining between them. The CDR3 length is 14 residues. From germline, CDR1 is MNHNS and CDR2 SASEGT. The CDR3 is CASGFDGGLYEQYF. The CDR3 DNA is TGTGCCAGCGGATTTGACGGAGGCCTCTACGAGCAGTACTTC.

Written as DNA, the CDR3 is TGTGCCAGCAGTGTGCTCACAGATACGCAGTATTTT. Protein product: CASSVLTDTQYF. This chain uses TRBV6-1 with TRBJ2-3; D is ambiguous. Germline CDR1 MNHNS, CDR2 SASEGT. This CDR3 comprises 12 residues. Trimming pared 4 bases from V and 2 bases from J, leaving 4 bases between.

The V call is TRBV28, the J call TRBJ1-1, with 10 bases lining up with TRBD1. The trim removed 5 bases at V and 3 bases at J, leaving 9 bases unmatched. The CDR3 spans 16 residues. Germline V lookup: CDR1 MDHEN, CDR2 SYDVKM. The CDR3 region is CASSVYAGQGYTEAFF. In DNA form, the CDR3 reads TGTGCCAGCAGTGTTTATGCGGGACAGGGGTACACTGAAGCTTTCTTT.

The chain joins TRBV20-1 to TRBJ1-2; no clear D. CDR1 DFQATT and CDR2 SNEGSKA come from the germline V gene (reference sequence). With 6 bases removed from V and 2 bases from J, the gap between germline ends came to 7 bases. This CDR3 is 11 amino acids long. CDR3 region: CSATVNYGYTF. The DNA for the CDR3 is TGCAGTGCAACAGTCAACTATGGCTACACCTTC.

The chain is built from TRBV18 and TRBJ1-1; 8 positions match TRBD1. This CDR3 spans 14 amino acids. Germline V gene data show CDR1 as KGHSH and CDR2 as LQKENI. Trimming at V came to 6 bases and at J to 1 base, leaving 4 bases not matched to a gene. In DNA, the CDR3 is TGTGCCAGCTCCCGGACAGGGCAGAACACTGAAGCTTTCTTT. The encoded protein is CASSRTGQNTEAFF.

The chain is built from TRBV5-6 and TRBJ2-1; the D call may be TRBD1 or TRBD2 (6 bases each). This CDR3 region has 11 residues. CDR1 is SGHDT, CDR2 YYEEEE, per germline. V lost 5 bases to trimming and J lost 12 bases, with 12 bases between them. The CDR3 DNA is TGTGCCAGCAGGGAGGGACACAGGCAGTTCTTC. Residues: CASREGHRQFF.

Comments on this clone: At one end the junction does not follow the germline gene, possibly because of a read error. V and J are TRBV2 and TRBJ2-4; D not resolved. CDR1 and CDR2 from the germline V gene are SNHLY and FYNNEI. The CDR3 sequence is 12 residues long. The CDR3 DNA sequence: TGTGCCAGCAGTGAAACCCCCGCAAGGACCAACTTC. Its protein is CASSETPARTNF.